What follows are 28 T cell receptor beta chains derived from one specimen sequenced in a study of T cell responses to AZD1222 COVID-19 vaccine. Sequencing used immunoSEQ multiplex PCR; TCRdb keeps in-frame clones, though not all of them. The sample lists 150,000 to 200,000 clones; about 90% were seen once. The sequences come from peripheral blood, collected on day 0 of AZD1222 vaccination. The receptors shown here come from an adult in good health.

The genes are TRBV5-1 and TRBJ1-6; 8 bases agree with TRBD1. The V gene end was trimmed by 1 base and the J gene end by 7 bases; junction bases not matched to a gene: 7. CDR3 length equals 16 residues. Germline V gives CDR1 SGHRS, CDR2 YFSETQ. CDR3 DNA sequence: TGCGCCAGCAGCTTGAGCCCAGGGGGCGAGAATTCACCCCTCCACTTT. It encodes CASSLSPGGENSPLHF.

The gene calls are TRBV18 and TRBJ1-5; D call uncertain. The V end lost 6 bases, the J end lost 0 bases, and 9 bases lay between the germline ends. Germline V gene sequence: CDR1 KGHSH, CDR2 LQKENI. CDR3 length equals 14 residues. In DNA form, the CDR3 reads TGTGCCAGCTCCCCGACGAATAGCAATCAGCCCCAGCATTTT. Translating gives CASSPTNSNQPQHF.

Here the CDR3 reads CASKDSGPYEQYF. The CDR3 DNA is TGTGCCAGCAAGGACTCAGGACCCTACGAGCAGTACTTC. The V and J genes are TRBV2 and TRBJ2-7, with a possible D match to TRBD2 (5 bases). Germline values: CDR1 SNHLY, CDR2 FYNNEI. With 7 bases removed from V and 2 bases from J, the gap between germline ends came to 12 bases. The CDR3 contains 13 residues. Drawing the rest from reference TRBV2 and TRBJ2-7, the complete variable domain is EPEVTQTPSHQVTQMGQEVILRCVPISNHLYFYWYRQILGQKVEFLVSFYNNEISEKSEIFDDQFSVERPDGSNFTLKIRSTKLEDSAMYFCASKDSGPYEQYFGPGTRLTVT.

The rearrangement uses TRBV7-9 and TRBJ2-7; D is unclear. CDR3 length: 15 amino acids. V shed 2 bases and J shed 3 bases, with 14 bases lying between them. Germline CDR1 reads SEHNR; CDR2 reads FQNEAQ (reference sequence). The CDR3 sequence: CASSLYSPHDYEQYF. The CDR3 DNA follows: TGTGCCAGCAGCTTATATTCCCCCCATGACTACGAGCAGTACTTC.

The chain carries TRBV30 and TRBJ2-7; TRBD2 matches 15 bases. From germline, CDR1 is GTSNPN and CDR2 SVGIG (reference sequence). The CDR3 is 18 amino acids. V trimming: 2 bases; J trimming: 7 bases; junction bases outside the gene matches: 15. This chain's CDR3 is CAWSPGTSGRPLRGEQYF. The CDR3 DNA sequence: TGTGCCTGGAGTCCCGGGACTAGCGGGAGGCCTCTGAGGGGAGAGCAGTACTTC.

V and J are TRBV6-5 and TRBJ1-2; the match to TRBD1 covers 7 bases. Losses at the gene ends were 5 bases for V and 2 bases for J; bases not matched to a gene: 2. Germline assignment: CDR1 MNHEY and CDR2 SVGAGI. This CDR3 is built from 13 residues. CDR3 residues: CASSKGQNYGYTF. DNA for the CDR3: TGTGCCAGCAGTAAGGGACAGAACTATGGCTACACCTTC.

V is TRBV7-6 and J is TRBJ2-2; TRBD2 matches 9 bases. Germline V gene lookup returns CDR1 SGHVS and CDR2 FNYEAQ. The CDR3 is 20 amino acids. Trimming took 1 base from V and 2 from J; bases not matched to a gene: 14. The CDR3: CASSLVSLWRTSVNTGELFF. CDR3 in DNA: TGTGCCAGCAGCTTAGTGTCGTTGTGGCGGACTAGCGTTAACACCGGGGAGCTGTTTTTT. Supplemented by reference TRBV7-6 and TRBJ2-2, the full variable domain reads GAGVSQSPRYKVTKRGQDVALRCDPISGHVSLYWYRQALGQGPEFLTYFNYEAQQDKSGLPNDRFSAERPEGSISTLTIQRTEQRDSAMYRCASSLVSLWRTSVNTGELFFGEGSRLTVL.

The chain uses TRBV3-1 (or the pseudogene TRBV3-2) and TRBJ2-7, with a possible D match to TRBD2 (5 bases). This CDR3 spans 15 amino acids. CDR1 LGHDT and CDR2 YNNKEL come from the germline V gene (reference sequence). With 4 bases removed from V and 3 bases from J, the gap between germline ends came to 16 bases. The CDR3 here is CASSPAGGTNYEQYF. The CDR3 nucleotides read TGTGCCAGCAGCCCTGCAGGAGGCACGAACTACGAGCAGTACTTC.

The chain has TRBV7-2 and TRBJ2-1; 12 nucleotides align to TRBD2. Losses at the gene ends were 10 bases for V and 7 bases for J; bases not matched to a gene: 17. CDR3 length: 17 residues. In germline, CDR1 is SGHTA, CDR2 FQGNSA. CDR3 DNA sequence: TGTGCCACCCGGGCCCTAGCGGGAGGGTATAATAAGAATGAGCAGTTCTTC. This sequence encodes CATRALAGGYNKNEQFF.

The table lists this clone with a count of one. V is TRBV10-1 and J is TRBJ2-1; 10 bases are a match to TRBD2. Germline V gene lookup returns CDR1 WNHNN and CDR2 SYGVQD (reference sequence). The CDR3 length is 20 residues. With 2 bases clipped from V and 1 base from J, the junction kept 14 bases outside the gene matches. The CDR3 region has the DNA TGCGCCAGCAGTGAGGATACGGCTAGCGGGAGTTTGGAGTCCTACAATGAGCAGTTCTTC. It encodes CASSEDTASGSLESYNEQFF.

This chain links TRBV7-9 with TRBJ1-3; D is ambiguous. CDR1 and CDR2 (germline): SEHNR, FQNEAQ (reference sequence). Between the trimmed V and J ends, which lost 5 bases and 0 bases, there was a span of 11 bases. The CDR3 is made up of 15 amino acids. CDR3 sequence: CASSLDTTSGNTIYF. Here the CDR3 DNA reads TGTGCCAGCAGCCTTGACACAACCTCTGGAAACACCATATATTTT.

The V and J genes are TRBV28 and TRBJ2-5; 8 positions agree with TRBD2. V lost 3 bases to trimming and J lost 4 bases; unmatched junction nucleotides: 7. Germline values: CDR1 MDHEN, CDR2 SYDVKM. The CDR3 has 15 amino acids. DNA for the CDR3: TGTGCCAGCAGTTTGGCGGGGGGACGTTCAGAGACCCAGTACTTC. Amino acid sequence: CASSLAGGRSETQYF.

CDR3 bases: TGTGCCAGTAGTGGAGTAGCAACGGGAGAGTGGGAGACCCAGTACTTC. This sequence encodes CASSGVATGEWETQYF. This sequence joins TRBV19 and TRBJ2-5; the D gene is possibly TRBD2 (6 bases). This CDR3 is 16 amino acids long. Germline values: CDR1 LNHDA, CDR2 SQIVND (reference sequence). The V end lost 5 bases, the J end lost 5 bases, and 21 bases lay between the germline ends.

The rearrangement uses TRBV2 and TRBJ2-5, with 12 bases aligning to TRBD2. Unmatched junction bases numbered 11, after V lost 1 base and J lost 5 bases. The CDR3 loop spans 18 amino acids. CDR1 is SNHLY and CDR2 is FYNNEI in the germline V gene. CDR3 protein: CASSEGPGLAGTRETQYF. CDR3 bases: TGTGCCAGCAGTGAAGGTCCCGGACTAGCGGGGACTCGGGAGACCCAGTACTTC.

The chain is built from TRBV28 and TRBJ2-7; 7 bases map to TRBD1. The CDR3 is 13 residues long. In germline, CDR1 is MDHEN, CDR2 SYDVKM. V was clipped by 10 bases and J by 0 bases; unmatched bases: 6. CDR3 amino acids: CATITGASYEQYF. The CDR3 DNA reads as TGTGCCACCATCACAGGGGCCTCCTACGAGCAGTACTTC.

The CDR3 DNA reads TGCGCCAGCAGCTTGAATGTTGCGGGAGGGTTGGATACGCAGTATTTT. Encoded protein: CASSLNVAGGLDTQYF. The chain is built from TRBV5-1 and TRBJ2-3; 9 bases align to TRBD2. The CDR3 loop spans 16 amino acids. J lost 6 bases, V lost 1 base, and 9 bases had no gene match. The V gene's germline CDR1 is SGHRS and CDR2 YFSETQ.

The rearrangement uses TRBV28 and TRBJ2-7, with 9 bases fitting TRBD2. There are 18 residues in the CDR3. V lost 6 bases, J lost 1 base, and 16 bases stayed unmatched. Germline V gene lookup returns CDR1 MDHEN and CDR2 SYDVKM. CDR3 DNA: TGTGCCAGCAGGAGAGGGAGCGGGGGGCTTTATTTATCCTACGAGCAGTACTTC. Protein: CASRRGSGGLYLSYEQYF.

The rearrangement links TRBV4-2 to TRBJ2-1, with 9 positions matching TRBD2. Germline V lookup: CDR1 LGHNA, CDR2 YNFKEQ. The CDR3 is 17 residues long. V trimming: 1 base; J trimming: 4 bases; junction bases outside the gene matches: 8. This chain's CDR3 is CASSQVGAGGLYNEQFF. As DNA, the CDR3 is TGTGCCAGCAGCCAAGTCGGGGCGGGAGGGCTATACAATGAGCAGTTCTTC.

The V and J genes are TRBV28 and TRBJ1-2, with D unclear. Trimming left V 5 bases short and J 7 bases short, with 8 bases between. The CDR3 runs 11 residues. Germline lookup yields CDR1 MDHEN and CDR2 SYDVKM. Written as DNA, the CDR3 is TGTGCCAGCAGTCCCTCCCGTGGCTACACCTTC. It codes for CASSPSRGYTF.

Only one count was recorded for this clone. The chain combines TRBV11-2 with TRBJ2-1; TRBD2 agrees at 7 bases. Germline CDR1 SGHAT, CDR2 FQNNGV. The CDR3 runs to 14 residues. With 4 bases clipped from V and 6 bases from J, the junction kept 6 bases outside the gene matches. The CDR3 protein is CASSSGTGGNEQFF. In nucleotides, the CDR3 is TGTGCCAGCAGCTCCGGGACGGGGGGCAATGAGCAGTTCTTC.

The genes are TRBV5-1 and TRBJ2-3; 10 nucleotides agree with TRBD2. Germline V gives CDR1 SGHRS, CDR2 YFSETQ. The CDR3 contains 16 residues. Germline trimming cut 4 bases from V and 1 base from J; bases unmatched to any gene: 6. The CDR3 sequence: CASSPASGSGTDTQYF. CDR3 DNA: TGCGCCAGCAGCCCTGCTAGCGGGAGTGGCACAGATACGCAGTATTTT.

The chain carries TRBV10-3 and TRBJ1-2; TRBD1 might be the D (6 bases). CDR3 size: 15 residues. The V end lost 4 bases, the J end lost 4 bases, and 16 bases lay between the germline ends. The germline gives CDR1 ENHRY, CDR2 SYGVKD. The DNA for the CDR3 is TGTGCCATCAGTGGGGAACAGCGGGGGGCCTATGGCTACACCTTC. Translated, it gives CAISGEQRGAYGYTF.

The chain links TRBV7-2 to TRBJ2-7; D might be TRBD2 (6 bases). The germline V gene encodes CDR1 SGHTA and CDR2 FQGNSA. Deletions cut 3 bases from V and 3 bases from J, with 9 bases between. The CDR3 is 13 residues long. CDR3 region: CASSFLASYEQYF. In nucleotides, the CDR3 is TGTGCCAGCAGCTTTCTAGCGAGCTACGAGCAGTACTTC.

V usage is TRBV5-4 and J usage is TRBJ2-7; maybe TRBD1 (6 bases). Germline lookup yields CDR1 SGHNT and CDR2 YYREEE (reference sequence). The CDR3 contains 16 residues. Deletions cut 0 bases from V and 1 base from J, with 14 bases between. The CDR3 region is CASSLGGTLVSYEQYF. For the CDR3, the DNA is TGTGCCAGCAGCTTGGGAGGGACATTGGTATCCTACGAGCAGTACTTC.

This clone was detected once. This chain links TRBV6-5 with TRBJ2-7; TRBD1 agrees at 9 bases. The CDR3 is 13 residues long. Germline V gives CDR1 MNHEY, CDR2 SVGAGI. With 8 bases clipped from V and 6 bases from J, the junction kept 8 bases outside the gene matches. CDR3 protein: CASSRQGVSEQYF. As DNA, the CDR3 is TGTGCCAGCTCGAGACAGGGGGTTTCCGAGCAGTACTTC.

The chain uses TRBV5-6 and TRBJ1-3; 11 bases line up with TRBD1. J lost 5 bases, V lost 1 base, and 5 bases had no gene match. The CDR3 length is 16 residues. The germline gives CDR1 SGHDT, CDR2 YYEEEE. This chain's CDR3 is CASSLLGQGERNTIYF. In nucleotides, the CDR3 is TGTGCCAGCAGCTTGTTGGGACAGGGGGAGAGAAACACCATATATTTT.

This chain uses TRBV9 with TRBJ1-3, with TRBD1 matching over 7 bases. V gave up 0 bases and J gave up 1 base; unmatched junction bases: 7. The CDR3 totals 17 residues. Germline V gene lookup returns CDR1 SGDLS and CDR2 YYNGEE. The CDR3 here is CASSVVEVQGSGNTIYF. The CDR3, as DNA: TGTGCCAGCAGCGTAGTCGAAGTACAGGGGTCTGGAAACACCATATATTTT. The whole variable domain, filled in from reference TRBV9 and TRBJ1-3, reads DSGVTQTPKHLITATGQRVTLRCSPRSGDLSVYWYQQSLDQGLQFLIQYYNGEERAKGNILERFSAQQFPDLHSELNLSSLELGDSALYFCASSVVEVQGSGNTIYFGEGSWLTVV.

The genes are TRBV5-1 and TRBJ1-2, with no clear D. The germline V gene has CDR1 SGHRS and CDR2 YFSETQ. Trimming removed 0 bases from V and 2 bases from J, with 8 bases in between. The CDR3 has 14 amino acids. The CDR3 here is CASSLAGENYGYTF. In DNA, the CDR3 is TGCGCCAGCAGCTTGGCAGGAGAAAACTATGGCTACACCTTC. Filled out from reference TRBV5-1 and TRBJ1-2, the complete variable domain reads KAGVTQTPRYLIKTRGQQVTLSCSPISGHRSVSWYQQTPGQGLQFLFEYFSETQRNKGNFPGRFSGRQFSNSRSEMNVSTLELGDSALYLCASSLAGENYGYTFGSGTRLTVV.